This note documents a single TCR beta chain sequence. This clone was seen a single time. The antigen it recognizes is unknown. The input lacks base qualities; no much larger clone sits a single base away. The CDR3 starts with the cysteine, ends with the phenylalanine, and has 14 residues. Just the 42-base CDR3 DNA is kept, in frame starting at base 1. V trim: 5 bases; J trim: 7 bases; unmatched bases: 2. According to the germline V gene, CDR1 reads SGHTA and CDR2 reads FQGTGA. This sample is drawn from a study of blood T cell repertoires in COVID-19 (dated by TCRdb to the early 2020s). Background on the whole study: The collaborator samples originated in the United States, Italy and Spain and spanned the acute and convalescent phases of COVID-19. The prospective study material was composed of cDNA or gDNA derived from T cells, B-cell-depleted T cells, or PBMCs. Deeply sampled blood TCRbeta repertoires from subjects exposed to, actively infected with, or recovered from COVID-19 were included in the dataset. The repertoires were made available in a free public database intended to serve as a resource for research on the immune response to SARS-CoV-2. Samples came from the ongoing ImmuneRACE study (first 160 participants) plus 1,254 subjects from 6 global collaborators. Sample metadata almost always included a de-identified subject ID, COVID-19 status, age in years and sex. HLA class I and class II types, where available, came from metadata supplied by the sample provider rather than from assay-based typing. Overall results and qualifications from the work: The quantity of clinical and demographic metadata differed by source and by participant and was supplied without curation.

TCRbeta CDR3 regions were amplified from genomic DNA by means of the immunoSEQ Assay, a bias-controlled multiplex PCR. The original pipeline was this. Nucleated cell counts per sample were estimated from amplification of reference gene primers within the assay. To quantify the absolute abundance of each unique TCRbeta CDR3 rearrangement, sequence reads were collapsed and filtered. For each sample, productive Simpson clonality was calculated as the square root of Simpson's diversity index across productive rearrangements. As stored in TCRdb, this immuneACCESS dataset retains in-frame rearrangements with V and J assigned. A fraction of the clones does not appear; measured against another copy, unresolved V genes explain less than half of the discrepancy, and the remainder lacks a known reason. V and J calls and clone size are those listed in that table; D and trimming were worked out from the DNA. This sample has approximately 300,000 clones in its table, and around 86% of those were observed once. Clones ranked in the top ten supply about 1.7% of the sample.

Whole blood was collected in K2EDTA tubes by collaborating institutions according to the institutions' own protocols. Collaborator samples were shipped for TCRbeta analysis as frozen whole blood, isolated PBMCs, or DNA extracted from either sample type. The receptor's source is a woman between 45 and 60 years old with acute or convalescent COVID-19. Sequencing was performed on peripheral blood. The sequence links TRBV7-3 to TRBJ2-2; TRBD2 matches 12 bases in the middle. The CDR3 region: CASSLAGGGGELFF. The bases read TGTGCCAGCAGCCTAGCGGGAGGGGGCGGGGAGCTGTTTTTT.